One TCR beta chain is described in this entry. This entry belongs to a study of monozygotic twins with inflammatory bowel disease. The V gene's germline CDR1 is SGHTA and CDR2 FQGNSA. This CDR3 comprises 13 residues. For each CDR3 protein, TCRdb gives one entry from its re-call of the 5' RACE reads, without DNA. Its table records 350,000 to 400,000 distinct CDR3 sequences. The receptor was isolated from a human donor with ulcerative colitis or Crohn's disease, or a healthy co-twin of an affected twin (not recorded which). The chain recombines TRBV7-2 with TRBJ2-7. Sequencing was carried out using blood. The CDR3 spells CASSLVTLDEQYF.